This TCR beta chain was identified in a study of CD8 T cells in Susac syndrome. Roughly 0.45 to 1 ug RNA was reverse transcribed with random hexamers. Amplification of TCR beta CDR3 spanned 54 Vbeta and 13 Jbeta via immunoSEQ multiplex PCR. TCRdb fed the immunoSEQ multiplex PCR reads into MiXCR, producing one record per CDR3 protein. Of some 450,000 distinct CDR3 sequences in the sample, around 85% were seen once. In germline, CDR1 is DFQATT, CDR2 SNEGSKA (reference sequence). Trimming at V came to 5 bases and at J to 7 bases, leaving 7 bases not matched to a gene. This CDR3 has 14 amino acids. The multiple sclerosis controls, all treatment-naive patients, had relapsing-remitting disease that was stable or active. TEMRA cells were enriched by FACS, and CD4+ and CD8+ T cells were negatively isolated.

The clonotype comes from a human donor with multiple sclerosis. The genes are TRBV20-1 and TRBJ2-1, with TRBD2 identical over 11 bases. Sequencing was performed on CD8+ T cells from PBMCs. CDR3 coding DNA: TGCAGTGCTCAAAGACTAGCGGGGTATAATGAGCAGTTCTTC. It codes for CSAQRLAGYNEQFF.